What follows describes a single T cell receptor (beta chain). Its antigen is unknown. This specimen comes from a study of CD8 T cells in ankylosing spondylitis. Construction of TCR beta libraries was performed using quantitative 5'-RACE with molecular barcodes. TCRdb re-analysed the 5' RACE reads in MiXCR, keeping a single row per CDR3 protein. The sample holds over 130,000 distinct CDR3 sequences; under 55% are singletons and the top ten take roughly 15%. The germline CDR1 and CDR2 sequences are MDHEN and SYDVKM. V was pared by 2 bases and J by 2 bases, with 6 bases of the junction left unmatched. CDR3 length equals 15 residues. Study-wide results and limits: Matched ankylosing spondylitis synovial fluid reportedly showed significant enrichment of disease-linked clones. Clones linked with disease were CD8+ and fairly uncommon in the peripheral blood. There were earlier reports of some motif variants in reactive arthritis synovial fluid and blood.

Sequencing used synovial fluid, either unsorted or a sorted T cell fraction (not recorded which). The receptor's source is a male donor with ankylosing spondylitis. This sequence joins TRBV28 and TRBJ2-7; TRBD1 aligns across 7 bases. This CDR3 reads CASSLEGAQTYEQYF. In DNA, the CDR3 is TGTGCCAGCAGTTTAGAGGGGGCGCAGACCTACGAGCAGTACTTC.